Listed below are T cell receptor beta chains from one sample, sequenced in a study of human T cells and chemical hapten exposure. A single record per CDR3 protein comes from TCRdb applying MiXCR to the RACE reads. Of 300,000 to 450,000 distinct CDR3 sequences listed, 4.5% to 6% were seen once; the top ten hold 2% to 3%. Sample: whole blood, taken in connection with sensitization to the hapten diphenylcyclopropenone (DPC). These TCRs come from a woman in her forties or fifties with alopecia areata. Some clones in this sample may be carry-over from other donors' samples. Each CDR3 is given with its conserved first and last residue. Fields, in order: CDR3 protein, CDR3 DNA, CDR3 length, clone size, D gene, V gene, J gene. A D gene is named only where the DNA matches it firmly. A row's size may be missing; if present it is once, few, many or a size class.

CDR3: CASRERRGSTDTQYF; DNA: TGCGCCTCACGAGAAAGGCGGGGGAGCACAGATACGCAGTATTTT; length: 15; size: many; D: TRBD2; V: TRBV5-1; J: TRBJ2-3
CDR3: CASSQGQGYGYTF; DNA: TGTGCCAGCTCACAAGGACAGGGGTATGGCTACACCTTC; length: 13; size: many; D: TRBD1; V: TRBV18; J: TRBJ1-2
CDR3: CASSPPNDRADTQYF; DNA: TGTGCCAGCAGCCCCCCGAACGACAGGGCAGATACGCAGTATTTT; length: 15; size: many; D: TRBD1; V: TRBV7-2; J: TRBJ2-3
CDR3: CASSSGRSHNEQFF; DNA: TGTGCCAGCAGTAGCGGGAGGTCCCACAATGAGCAGTTCTTC; length: 14; size: few; D: TRBD2; V: TRBV25-1; J: TRBJ2-1
CDR3: CSVGDIEAFF; DNA: TGCAGCGTTGGGGACATTGAAGCTTTCTTT; length: 10; size: many; D: -; V: TRBV29-1; J: TRBJ1-1
CDR3: CASSPGIVGANYGYTF; DNA: TGTGCCAGCAGTCCTGGGATTGTGGGGGCTAACTATGGCTACACCTTC; length: 16; size: -; D: -; V: TRBV12-3/TRBV12-4; J: TRBJ1-2
CDR3: CASSFYPLSGDYGYTF; DNA: TGTGCCAGCAGTTTCTACCCCCTATCGGGTGACTATGGCTACACCTTC; length: 16; size: -; D: -; V: TRBV27; J: TRBJ1-2
CDR3: CASSPGTSVYQETQYF; DNA: TGTGCCAGCAGCCCCGGGACTAGCGTTTACCAAGAGACCCAGTACTTC; length: 16; size: many; D: TRBD2; V: TRBV7-2; J: TRBJ2-5
CDR3: CASSQDNLNTEAFF; DNA: TGCGCCAGCAGCCAAGATAACTTGAACACTGAAGCTTTCTTT; length: 14; size: few; D: -; V: TRBV4-3; J: TRBJ1-1
CDR3: CASSFNLEQFF; DNA: TGTGCCAGCAGTTTTAATCTTGAGCAGTTCTTC; length: 11; size: many; D: -; V: TRBV6-2/TRBV6-3; J: TRBJ2-1
CDR3: CASSLARGIEETQYF; DNA: TGCGCCAGCAGCTTGGCGCGGGGGATCGAAGAGACCCAGTACTTC; length: 15; size: -; D: TRBD2; V: TRBV5-1; J: TRBJ2-5
CDR3: CSAVPGLAGVNRYEQYF; DNA: TGCAGTGCTGTTCCGGGACTAGCGGGAGTGAACCGTTACGAGCAGTACTTC; length: 17; size: -; D: TRBD2; V: TRBV20-1; J: TRBJ2-7
CDR3: CAIEGLSNEQFF; DNA: TGTGCCATTGAGGGACTCTCCAATGAGCAGTTCTTC; length: 12; size: many; D: -; V: TRBV10-3; J: TRBJ2-1
CDR3: CSVARRALNEQFF; DNA: TGCAGCGTTGCCCGGCGGGCATTAAATGAGCAGTTCTTC; length: 13; size: -; D: -; V: TRBV29-1; J: TRBJ2-1
CDR3: CASSSMGQINQPQHF; DNA: TGTGCCAGCAGTTCCATGGGGCAGATCAATCAGCCCCAGCATTTT; length: 15; size: -; D: -; V: TRBV12-3/TRBV12-4; J: TRBJ1-5
CDR3: CASSQVARNIQYF; DNA: TGTGCCAGCAGCCAAGTGGCGAGAAACATTCAGTACTTC; length: 13; size: few; D: -; V: TRBV3-1; J: TRBJ2-4
CDR3: CASSLFSGRPSGANVLTF; DNA: TGTGCCAGCAGCCTCTTTAGCGGGAGACCCTCTGGGGCCAACGTCCTGACTTTC; length: 18; size: few; D: TRBD2; V: TRBV7-6; J: TRBJ2-6
CDR3: CASSNSGANVLTF; DNA: TGCGCCAGCAGTAACTCTGGGGCCAACGTCCTGACTTTC; length: 13; size: many; D: -; V: TRBV4-1; J: TRBJ2-6
CDR3: CASSTGTGSQPQHF; DNA: TGTGCCAGCAGTACCGGGACAGGGTCTCAGCCCCAGCATTTT; length: 14; size: many; D: TRBD1; V: TRBV6-5; J: TRBJ1-5
CDR3: CASSLQVGGYSNQPQHF; DNA: TGTGCCAGCAGCCTACAGGTAGGGGGCTATAGCAATCAGCCCCAGCATTTT; length: 17; size: many; D: TRBD1; V: TRBV12-3/TRBV12-4; J: TRBJ1-5
CDR3: CASSSRTGIDEQFF; DNA: TGTGCCAGCAGTTCCCGGACAGGAATAGATGAGCAGTTCTTC; length: 14; size: -; D: TRBD1; V: TRBV28; J: TRBJ2-1
CDR3: CASRLSGSNTEAFF; DNA: TGTGCCAGCAGATTATCCGGGTCGAACACTGAAGCTTTCTTT; length: 14; size: few; D: -; V: TRBV7-9; J: TRBJ1-1
CDR3: CASSPGTSDTDTQYF; DNA: TGTGCCAGCAGTCCGGGGACTAGCGACACAGATACGCAGTATTTT; length: 15; size: many; D: TRBD2; V: TRBV12-3/TRBV12-4; J: TRBJ2-3
CDR3: CASRKSGENEQFF; DNA: TGTGCCAGCCGAAAGAGTGGCGAGAATGAGCAGTTCTTC; length: 13; size: many; D: -; V: TRBV12-3/TRBV12-4; J: TRBJ2-1
CDR3: CASSYRLAGETDIQYF; DNA: TGTGCCAGCAGTTACCGACTAGCGGGAGAGACGGACATTCAGTACTTC; length: 16; size: once; D: TRBD2; V: TRBV6-2/TRBV6-3; J: TRBJ2-4